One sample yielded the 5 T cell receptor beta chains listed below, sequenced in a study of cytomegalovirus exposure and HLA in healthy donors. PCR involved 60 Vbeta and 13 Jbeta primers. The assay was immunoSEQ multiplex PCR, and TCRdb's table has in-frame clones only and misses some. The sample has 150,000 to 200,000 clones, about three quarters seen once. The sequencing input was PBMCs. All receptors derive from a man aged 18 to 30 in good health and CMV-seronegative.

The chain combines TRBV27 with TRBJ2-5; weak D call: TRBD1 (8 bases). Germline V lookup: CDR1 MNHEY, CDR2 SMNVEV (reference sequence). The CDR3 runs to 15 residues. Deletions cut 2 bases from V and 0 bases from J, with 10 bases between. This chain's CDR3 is CASSLTGGDQETQYF. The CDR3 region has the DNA TGTGCCAGCAGTTTAACAGGGGGGGACCAAGAGACCCAGTACTTC.

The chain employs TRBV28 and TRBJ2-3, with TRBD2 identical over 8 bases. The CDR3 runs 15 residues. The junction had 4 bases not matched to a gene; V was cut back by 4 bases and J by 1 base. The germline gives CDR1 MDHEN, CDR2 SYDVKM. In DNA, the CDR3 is TGTGCCAGCAGTTCGGCGGGAGGAGGCACAGATACGCAGTATTTT. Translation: CASSSAGGGTDTQYF.

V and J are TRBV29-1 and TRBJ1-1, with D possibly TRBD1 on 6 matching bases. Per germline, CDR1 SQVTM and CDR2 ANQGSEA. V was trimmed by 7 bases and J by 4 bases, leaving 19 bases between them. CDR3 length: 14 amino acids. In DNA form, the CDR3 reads TGCAGCGCAGGGGCGGGGGGATTCGGCACTGAAGCTTTCTTT. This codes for CSAGAGGFGTEAFF.

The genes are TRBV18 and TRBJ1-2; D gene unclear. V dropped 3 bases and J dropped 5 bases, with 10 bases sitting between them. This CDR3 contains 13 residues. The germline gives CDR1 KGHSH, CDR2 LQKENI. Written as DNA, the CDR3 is TGTGCCAGCTCACCCCGGGATTTATATGGCTACACCTTC. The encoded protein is CASSPRDLYGYTF.

CDR3 nucleotide sequence: TGTGCCAGCAGTGTGACGTGGGGTTTACTACAAGGAGGGCAGTTCTTC. It specifies CASSVTWGLLQGGQFF. This chain connects TRBV6-1 to TRBJ2-1; tentatively, D is TRBD2 (5 bases). The CDR3 has 16 amino acids. The V end lost 4 bases, the J end lost 12 bases, and 25 bases lay between the germline ends. Looked up from germline, CDR1 is MNHNS and CDR2 is SASEGT.